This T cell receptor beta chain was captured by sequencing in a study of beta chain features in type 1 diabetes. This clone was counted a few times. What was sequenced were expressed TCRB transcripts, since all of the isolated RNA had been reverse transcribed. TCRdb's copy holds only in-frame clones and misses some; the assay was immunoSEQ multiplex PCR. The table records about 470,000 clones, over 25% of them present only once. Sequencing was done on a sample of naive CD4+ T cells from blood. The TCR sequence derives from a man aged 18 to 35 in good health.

The DNA of the CDR3 is TGTGCCAGCAGCCAACCGGGGACAGGAGGGATCTATGGCTACACCTTC. This encodes CASSQPGTGGIYGYTF. This chain joins TRBV4-2 and TRBJ1-2; TRBD1 matches at 8 bases. This CDR3 has 16 amino acids. Germline CDR1 and CDR2: LGHNA and YNFKEQ. V gave up 2 bases and J gave up 4 bases; unmatched junction bases: 9.